The 9 T cell receptor beta chains reported below all come from one sample, sequenced in a study of CD8 T cells in ankylosing spondylitis. TCRdb re-called the 5' RACE reads through MiXCR, storing one row per CDR3 protein. This table holds around 480,000 distinct CDR3 sequences, 17% found once. General observations from the study: Ankylosing spondylitis blood appeared to carry a characteristic TCR beta motif of eight or nine highly homologous variants.

Their specific antigens are unknown. The sample comprised blood, either unsorted or a sorted T cell fraction (not recorded which). The source is a male donor with ankylosing spondylitis.

In this sample, this clonotype turned up a few times. The chain employs TRBV5-4 and TRBJ2-3; D unclear. There are 13 residues in the CDR3. Germline CDR1 reads SGHNT; CDR2 reads YYREEE (reference sequence). Trimming left V 6 bases short and J 3 bases short, with 11 bases between. CDR3 in DNA: TGTGCCAGCACCAACCCGCAGACAGATACGCAGTATTTT. Translating gives CASTNPQTDTQYF.

In this sample, this clonotype turned up many times. The junction differs from germline at one of its ends, possibly a read error. J is TRBJ2-2 and V is TRBV29-1; TRBD1 aligns across 8 bases. This CDR3 comprises 16 residues. Germline V CDR1 and CDR2: SQVTM, ANQGSEA. In nucleotides, the CDR3 is TGCAGCGTTGTAGGGCCCCGGACAGGGAACCCCGGGGAGCTGTTTTTT. This sequence encodes CSVVGPRTGNPGELFF.

This chain links TRBV11-2 with TRBJ1-3, with D uncertain. The V gene's germline CDR1 is SGHAT and CDR2 FQNNGV. Trimming removed 0 bases from V and 2 bases from J, with 17 bases in between. The CDR3 consists of 18 residues. The CDR3 is CASSLDLWRGRTGNTIYF. CDR3 DNA sequence: TGTGCCAGCAGCTTAGATCTATGGCGCGGCCGTACTGGAAACACCATATATTTT.

V is TRBV14 and J is TRBJ1-1; weak D call: TRBD1 (6 bases). V lost 2 bases to trimming and J lost 4 bases, with 11 bases between them. The CDR3 sequence is 14 residues long. Germline CDR1 SGHDN, CDR2 FVKESK. CDR3 bases: TGTGCCAGCAGCCAAAGGGGGTGGATCACTGAAGCTTTCTTT. Translating gives CASSQRGWITEAFF.

This rearrangement joins TRBV7-9 to TRBJ1-4; D might be TRBD1 (5 bases). The CDR3 length is 16 residues. Per the germline V gene, CDR1 is SEHNR and CDR2 is FQNEAQ (reference sequence). V lost 5 bases and J lost 0, with 13 bases in between. Written as DNA, the CDR3 is TGTGCCAGCAGCCCAGGTCAGACAGCAACTAATGAAAAACTGTTTTTT. Protein: CASSPGQTATNEKLFF.

CDR3 sequence reads: CASSFRGRNTGELFF. CDR3 bases: TGCGCCAGCAGCTTCCGGGGGCGGAATACCGGGGAGCTGTTTTTT. The rearrangement joins TRBV5-1 to TRBJ2-2, with D perhaps assigned TRBD1 or TRBD2 (6 bases each). The CDR3 has 15 residues. The V end lost 2 bases, the J end lost 5 bases, and 13 bases lay between the germline ends. Germline V CDR1 and CDR2: SGHRS, YFSETQ.

This clonotype has only a few counts. The chain combines TRBV20-1 with TRBJ2-5; weak D call: TRBD1 (7 bases). Per germline, CDR1 DFQATT and CDR2 SNEGSKA (reference sequence). CDR3 size: 13 residues. Trimming removed 5 bases from V and 5 bases from J, with 15 bases in between. The CDR3, as DNA: TGCAGTGCTCCCTCCAGGGGGAGGGAGACCCAGTACTTC. Amino acid sequence: CSAPSRGRETQYF.

With regard to this clonotype: At one of its ends the junction is not consistent with the germline gene, which may arise from a read error. This CDR3 reads CSARDWASGSTDTQYF. In nucleotides, the CDR3 is TGCAGTGCTAGAGATTGGGCTAGCGGGAGCACTGATACGCAGTATTTT. This chain links TRBV20-1 with TRBJ2-3; 10 bases fit TRBD2. This CDR3 spans 16 amino acids. Germline loops: CDR1 DFQATT, CDR2 SNEGSKA (reference sequence).

The rearrangement joins TRBV7-2 to TRBJ1-4, with D possibly matching TRBD1 (6 bases). The CDR3 is 13 amino acids. CDR1 is SGHTA and CDR2 is FQGNSA in the germline V gene. Deletions cut 6 bases from V and 4 bases from J, with 9 bases between. CDR3 nucleotide sequence: TGTGCCAGCAGGGGGGGCCTTAATGAAAAACTGTTTTTT. It codes for CASRGGLNEKLFF.